This T cell receptor (beta chain) was sequenced for a study of shared clonotypes between healthy human individuals. Whole-study context: Researchers assigned three CD4 naive, three CD4 memory, two CD8 naive and one CD8 memory plate to each donor. Findings and caveats of the study: Roughly 4.6% of naive CD4 clonotypes were common to a handful of donors. The expectation was that sequencing depth would affect clonotype sharing among donors.

Assay used: immunoSEQ multiplex PCR; TCRdb lists only in-frame clones, some missing. The sample includes around 510,000 clones, about 96% of them seen just once. The study drew its donors from healthy HIV-negative adults without recent acute infections or vaccinations. This clone was recorded once. Its antigen is not known. The same CDR3 arises from other DNA sequences in this sample as well. The length of the CDR3 is 11 residues. Germline-derived CDR1 and CDR2 are MDHEN and SYDVKM. V was clipped by 3 bases and J by 5 bases, with 4 bases between them. The TCR originated in a woman in her twenties or thirties in good health. The sample consisted of naive CD4+ T cells sorted from blood. As for subset: CD45RA+ positively selected. This chain joins TRBV28 and TRBJ2-5; D uncertain. The DNA for the CDR3 is TGTGCCAGCAGTTTCTGGGAGACCCAGTACTTC. Amino acids: CASSFWETQYF.